This entry features one T cell receptor beta chain sequence. Its specificity is unknown. The data were obtained in a study of cytomegalovirus exposure and HLA in healthy donors. Study-level points and caveats: It was in a later analysis that TCR association rates were seen to vary by HLA locus, highest for DRB1 and lowest for HLA-C.

The PCR had 60 Vbeta and 13 Jbeta primers. The protocol was immunoSEQ multiplex PCR, while the TCRdb copy is restricted to in-frame clones and leaves out a portion. The table lists 90,000 or so clones, 80% of them singletons, with roughly 32% in the top ten. Unmatched junction bases numbered 10, after V lost 2 bases and J lost 3 bases. Germline values: CDR1 SGHRS, CDR2 YFSETQ. The CDR3 extends over 16 amino acids. Sequences were obtained from PBMCs. V and J are TRBV5-1 and TRBJ2-7; TRBD2 matches at 8 bases. This receptor was taken from a man in his forties or fifties in good health and CMV-seropositive. As DNA, the CDR3 is TGCGCCAGCAGCTTAGGGACGGGAGGGAGGAACTACGAGCAGTACTTC. Its translation: CASSLGTGGRNYEQYF. Full variable domain (outside the CDR3, taken from reference TRBV5-1 and TRBJ2-7): KAGVTQTPRYLIKTRGQQVTLSCSPISGHRSVSWYQQTPGQGLQFLFEYFSETQRNKGNFPGRFSGRQFSNSRSEMNVSTLELGDSALYLCASSLGTGGRNYEQYFGPGTRLTVT.